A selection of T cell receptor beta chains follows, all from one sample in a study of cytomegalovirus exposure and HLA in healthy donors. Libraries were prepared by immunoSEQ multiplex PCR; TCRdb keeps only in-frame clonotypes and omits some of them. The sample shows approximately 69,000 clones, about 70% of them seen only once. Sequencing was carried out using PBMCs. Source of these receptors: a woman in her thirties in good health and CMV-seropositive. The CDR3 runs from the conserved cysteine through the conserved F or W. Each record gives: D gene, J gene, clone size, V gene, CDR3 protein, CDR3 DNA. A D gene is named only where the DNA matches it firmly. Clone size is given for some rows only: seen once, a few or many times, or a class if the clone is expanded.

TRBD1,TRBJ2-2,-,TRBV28,CASRQGVLELFF,TGTGCCAGCAGACAGGGGGTCCTGGAGCTGTTTTTT
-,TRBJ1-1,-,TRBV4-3,CASSQVGTNTEAFF,TGCGCCAGCAGCCAAGTCGGTACGAACACTGAAGCTTTCTTT
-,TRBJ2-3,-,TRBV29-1,CSVEVRGTDTQYF,TGCAGCGTTGAAGTGAGGGGCACAGATACGCAGTATTTT
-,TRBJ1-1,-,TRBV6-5,CASSRTGTLNTEAFF,TGTGCCAGCAGTCGGACCGGGACACTGAACACTGAAGCTTTCTTT
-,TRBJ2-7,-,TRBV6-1,CASSDSRTGGPYF,TGTGCCAGCAGTGATTCACGGACTGGCGGTCCGTACTTC
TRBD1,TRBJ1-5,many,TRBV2,CASRRTGVNQPQHF,TGTGCCAGCAGGAGGACAGGCGTCAATCAGCCCCAGCATTTT
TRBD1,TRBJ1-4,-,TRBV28,CASSTQTGGREKLFF,TGTGCCAGCAGTACTCAGACAGGGGGTCGGGAAAAACTGTTTTTT
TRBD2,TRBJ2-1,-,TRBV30,CAWSVGLAGVNEQFF,TGTGCCTGGAGTGTCGGACTAGCGGGGGTGAATGAGCAGTTCTTC
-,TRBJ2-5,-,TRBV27,CASAVKGAQYF,TGTGCCAGCGCCGTCAAAGGGGCCCAGTACTTC
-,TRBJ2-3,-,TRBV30,CACDPGDTQYF,TGTGCCTGTGACCCGGGGGATACGCAGTATTTT
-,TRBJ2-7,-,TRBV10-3,CAIPSVAYEQYF,TGTGCCATCCCCTCGGTAGCCTACGAGCAGTACTTC
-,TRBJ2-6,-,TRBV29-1,CSVTGSGANVLTF,TGCAGCGTCACAGGGTCCGGGGCCAACGTCCTGACTTTC
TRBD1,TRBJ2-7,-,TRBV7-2,CASSLAARGGSSYEQYF,TGTGCCAGCAGCTTAGCTGCAAGAGGGGGCAGCTCCTACGAGCAGTACTTC
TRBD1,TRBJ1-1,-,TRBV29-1,CSVPGTGSTEAFF,TGCAGCGTGCCCGGGACAGGGTCCACTGAAGCTTTCTTT
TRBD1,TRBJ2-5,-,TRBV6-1,CASSVGQEETQYF,TGTGCCAGCAGCGTTGGACAGGAAGAGACCCAGTACTTC
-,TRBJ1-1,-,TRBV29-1,CSVGWRANTEAFF,TGCAGCGTTGGGTGGAGGGCTAACACTGAAGCTTTCTTT
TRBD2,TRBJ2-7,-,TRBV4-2,CASSQVGGGYEQYF,TGTGCCAGCAGCCAAGTGGGGGGGGGCTACGAGCAGTACTTC